The 26 T cell receptor beta chains in this list originate from one sample, sequenced in a study of cytomegalovirus exposure and HLA in healthy donors. Amplification used 60 Vbeta primers and 13 Jbeta primers. Sequencing used immunoSEQ multiplex PCR; TCRdb keeps in-frame clones, though not all of them. This sample's table has 150,000 to 200,000 clones. Sequenced input: PBMCs. The receptors were gathered from a man aged 25-45 years in good health and CMV-seronegative.

The chain combines TRBV30 with TRBJ2-3; 9 bases align to TRBD2. The germline V gene has CDR1 GTSNPN and CDR2 SVGIG (reference sequence). The CDR3 totals 12 residues. The chain's CDR3 is CSLAGLTDTQYF. As DNA, the CDR3 is TGTAGCCTAGCGGGGCTCACAGATACGCAGTATTTT. The complete variable domain, with remaining parts taken from reference TRBV30 and TRBJ2-3, reads SQTIHQWPATLVQPVGSPLSLECTVEGTSNPNLYWYRQAAGRGLQLLFYSVGIGQISSEVPQNLSASRPQDRQFILSSKKLLLSDSGFYLCSLAGLTDTQYFGPGTRLTVL.

Comments on this clone: Relative to the germline gene, one junction end is altered; a read error may explain this. The sample holds other DNA sequences that translate to the same CDR3. The chain is built from TRBV10-3 and TRBJ2-2, with a possible D match to TRBD1 (6 bases). The CDR3 sequence is 16 residues long. Germline loops: CDR1 ENHRY, CDR2 SYGVKD. In DNA, the CDR3 is TGTGCCATCAGCGAGTCGACAGGAGGTTGGGCCGGGGAGCTGTTTTTT. This gives the protein CAISESTGGWAGELFF.

The V gene is TRBV6-1, the J gene TRBJ2-7; D might be TRBD2 (5 bases). The V gene lost 2 bases and the J gene lost 2 bases, with 25 bases spanning the gap. The CDR3 runs 19 residues. Per germline, CDR1 MNHNS and CDR2 SASEGT. The CDR3 protein is CASSERVRTGSQNPYEQYF. The CDR3 nucleotides are TGTGCCAGCAGTGAAAGGGTTAGAACGGGGTCCCAGAATCCCTACGAGCAGTACTTC.

The rearrangement joins TRBV2 to TRBJ1-2; D unresolved. Trimming took off 6 bases at V and 6 bases at J, with 14 bases between the two ends. Per the germline V gene, CDR1 is SNHLY and CDR2 is FYNNEI. This CDR3 has 13 residues. CDR3 loop: CASRGDSWNGYTF. The DNA of the CDR3 is TGTGCCAGCAGGGGAGACTCCTGGAATGGCTACACCTTC. The variable domain in full, completed from reference TRBV2 and TRBJ1-2, reads EPEVTQTPSHQVTQMGQEVILRCVPISNHLYFYWYRQILGQKVEFLVSFYNNEISEKSEIFDDQFSVERPDGSNFTLKIRSTKLEDSAMYFCASRGDSWNGYTFGSGTRLTVV.

This chain uses TRBV11-2 with TRBJ1-6, with D maybe TRBD1 (5 bases). The CDR3 extends over 15 amino acids. The germline gives CDR1 SGHAT, CDR2 FQNNGV. The V gene lost 3 bases and the J gene lost 7 bases, with 13 bases spanning the gap. The CDR3 protein is CASSFFGQGNSPLHF. CDR3 DNA: TGTGCCAGCAGCTTTTTCGGGCAGGGAAATTCACCCCTCCACTTT.

This chain joins TRBV6-6 and TRBJ2-2; unclear D gene. Deletions cut 5 bases from V and 7 bases from J, with 8 bases between. Per the germline V gene, CDR1 is MNHNY and CDR2 is SVGAGI (reference sequence). CDR3 size: 12 residues. The CDR3 nucleotides are TGTGCCAGCAGTCTACTCTACGGGGAGCTGTTTTTT. Protein: CASSLLYGELFF.

The J gene is TRBJ2-2, the V gene TRBV5-1, with 13 bases that match TRBD2. CDR1 is SGHRS and CDR2 is YFSETQ in the germline V gene. The CDR3 is 16 residues long. With 3 bases clipped from V and 2 bases from J, the junction kept 1 base outside the gene matches. CDR3 sequence (DNA): TGCGCCAGCAGCTGGGGACTAGCGGGAAACACCGGGGAGCTGTTTTTT. Translated, it gives CASSWGLAGNTGELFF. The variable domain in full, completed from reference TRBV5-1 and TRBJ2-2, reads KAGVTQTPRYLIKTRGQQVTLSCSPISGHRSVSWYQQTPGQGLQFLFEYFSETQRNKGNFPGRFSGRQFSNSRSEMNVSTLELGDSALYLCASSWGLAGNTGELFFGEGSRLTVL.

The chain employs TRBV2 and TRBJ2-7, with TRBD1 matching over 9 bases. The J segment lost 2 bases and the V segment lost 8 bases, leaving 4 bases of the junction unmatched. This CDR3 has 13 amino acids. Looked up from germline, CDR1 is SNHLY and CDR2 is FYNNEI. The CDR3 nucleotides are TGTGCCAGCGACAGGGGGGGAACCTACGAGCAGTACTTC. It translates to CASDRGGTYEQYF.

The chain carries TRBV7-3 and TRBJ2-1, with 9 bases that match TRBD1. Germline CDR1 SGHTA, CDR2 FQGTGA. The V segment lost 5 bases and the J segment 4 bases; nucleotides outside the gene matches: 6. There are 15 residues in the CDR3. This chain's CDR3 is CASSNGQGPYNEQFF. The CDR3 bases are TGTGCCAGCAGCAACGGACAGGGGCCTTACAATGAGCAGTTCTTC.

This rearrangement joins TRBV5-4 to TRBJ1-2, with D tentatively TRBD1 (5 bases). Germline values: CDR1 SGHNT, CDR2 YYREEE (reference sequence). V was shortened by 0 bases and J by 4 bases, with 10 bases between the two germline ends. This CDR3 region has 14 residues. This chain's CDR3 is CASSLVREGYGYTF. CDR3 in DNA: TGTGCCAGCAGCTTGGTCAGGGAAGGCTATGGCTACACCTTC.

The chain is built from TRBV5-5 and TRBJ1-3; 8 nucleotides line up with TRBD1. Trimming cost V 3 bases and J 2 bases; bases outside gene matches: 1. The CDR3 contains 14 residues. Germline CDR1 is SGHKS and CDR2 is YYEKEE (reference sequence). The DNA for the CDR3 is TGTGCCAGCAGCTGGACAGGGACTGGAAACACCATATATTTT. Encoded protein: CASSWTGTGNTIYF.

V gene TRBV6-5 combines with J gene TRBJ1-2; TRBD1 aligns across 7 bases. This CDR3 spans 14 amino acids. Trimming took 6 bases from V and 0 from J; bases not matched to a gene: 4. Germline-derived CDR1 and CDR2 are MNHEY and SVGAGI. CDR3 amino acids: CASSQGGSNYGYTF. In DNA form, the CDR3 reads TGTGCCAGCAGCCAAGGGGGCTCTAACTATGGCTACACCTTC.

This chain joins TRBV28 and TRBJ2-7, with D possibly TRBD2 on 5 matching bases. Germline V gives CDR1 MDHEN, CDR2 SYDVKM. Trimming took off 4 bases at V and 4 bases at J, with 20 bases between the two ends. This CDR3 spans 16 amino acids. In nucleotides, the CDR3 is TGTGCCAGCAGTTCCCCCCTCTTTGGGGAGATTTACGAGCAGTACTTC. As protein: CASSSPLFGEIYEQYF.

The V gene is TRBV12-5, the J gene TRBJ1-4; weak D call: TRBD1 (5 bases). This CDR3 is 18 amino acids long. The V gene's germline CDR1 is LGHNT and CDR2 FRNRAP. The ends were cut back, 0 bases at V and 7 bases at J, with 21 bases in the middle. CDR3 coding DNA: TGTGCTAGTGGTTTGGTACCCAAAGGTTTTGGGGGGAGTGAAAAACTGTTTTTT. Protein sequence: CASGLVPKGFGGSEKLFF.

The rearrangement joins TRBV7-9 to TRBJ2-7; TRBD2 matches at 11 bases. Germline assignment: CDR1 SEHNR and CDR2 FQNEAQ (reference sequence). V shed 5 bases and J 0 bases; nucleotides not matched to a gene: 6. The CDR3 totals 16 residues. The CDR3 reads CASSHSSGGASYEQYF. The CDR3 DNA reads TGTGCCAGCAGCCATAGTAGCGGGGGGGCCTCCTACGAGCAGTACTTC.

The chain couples TRBV5-6 to TRBJ1-1, with D unresolved. CDR3 length equals 14 residues. V lost 1 base to trimming and J lost 0 bases, with 7 bases between them. Germline assignment: CDR1 SGHDT and CDR2 YYEEEE. This CDR3 is CASSLKPMNTEAFF. In DNA, the CDR3 is TGTGCCAGCAGCTTGAAGCCAATGAACACTGAAGCTTTCTTT.

The chain employs TRBV6-1 and TRBJ1-2, with 8 bases fitting TRBD1. With V trimmed by 10 bases and J by 5 bases, 15 bases remained unmatched. CDR3 length equals 15 residues. CDR1 MNHNS and CDR2 SASEGT come from the germline V gene. CDR3 sequence reads: CATPRVGQGGYGYTF. The CDR3 DNA is TGTGCCACCCCTCGGGTCGGACAGGGTGGTTATGGCTACACCTTC.

This chain joins TRBV28 and TRBJ1-2; 8 bases map to TRBD1. Germline V gives CDR1 MDHEN, CDR2 SYDVKM. V gave up 4 bases and J gave up 4 bases; unmatched junction bases: 8. This CDR3 has 15 residues. CDR3 protein: CASSSPQGAGYGYTF. CDR3 sequence (DNA): TGTGCCAGCAGTTCCCCCCAGGGGGCGGGCTATGGCTACACCTTC.

The chain joins TRBV30 to TRBJ1-3; D gene uncertain. V shed 1 base and J shed 2 bases, with 3 bases lying between them. The CDR3 runs 12 residues. Germline lookup yields CDR1 GTSNPN and CDR2 SVGIG (reference sequence). CDR3 residues: CAWSEPGNTIYF. CDR3 bases: TGTGCCTGGAGTGAGCCTGGAAACACCATATATTTT. The variable domain in full, with the rest retrieved from reference TRBV30 and TRBJ1-3, is SQTIHQWPATLVQPVGSPLSLECTVEGTSNPNLYWYRQAAGRGLQLLFYSVGIGQISSEVPQNLSASRPQDRQFILSSKKLLLSDSGFYLCAWSEPGNTIYFGEGSWLTVV.

With regard to this clone: Other DNA sequences of this sample code for an identical CDR3. The rearrangement joins TRBV29-1 to TRBJ1-5; a weak D match, TRBD1 (5 bases). The germline V gene has CDR1 SQVTM and CDR2 ANQGSEA. The CDR3 is 12 residues long. Trimming left V 6 bases short and J 0 bases short, with 6 bases between. The DNA of the CDR3 is TGCAGCGTCAGGGATAGCAATCAGCCCCAGCATTTT. It specifies CSVRDSNQPQHF.

V gene TRBV6-5 combines with J gene TRBJ2-5; 7 bases are a match to TRBD1. The CDR3 spans 16 residues. Germline assignment: CDR1 MNHEY and CDR2 SVGAGI. The trim removed 2 bases at V and 7 bases at J, leaving 13 bases unmatched. CDR3 loop: CASSYTPTGLGGTQYF. The CDR3 DNA reads as TGTGCCAGCAGTTACACCCCGACAGGGCTTGGGGGGACCCAGTACTTC.

V and J are TRBV2 and TRBJ2-5; 12 bases are a match to TRBD2. Germline lookup yields CDR1 SNHLY and CDR2 FYNNEI. This CDR3 contains 17 residues. The J segment lost 2 bases and the V segment lost 3 bases, leaving 7 bases of the junction unmatched. The CDR3 nucleotides are TGTGCCAGCAGTGACCTTCTACTAGCGGGGGGACAAGAGACCCAGTACTTC. This sequence encodes CASSDLLLAGGQETQYF.

The chain combines TRBV19 with TRBJ1-1; D uncertain. V was trimmed by 9 bases and J by 1 base, leaving 18 bases between them. Looked up from germline, CDR1 is LNHDA and CDR2 is SQIVND (reference sequence). The CDR3 has 15 amino acids. CDR3 bases: TGTGCCAGCAGAGGGATCAGTCAGACGAACACTGAAGCTTTCTTT. It encodes CASRGISQTNTEAFF.

The chain employs TRBV27 and TRBJ1-1; possibly TRBD1 for D (6 bases). Germline V lookup: CDR1 MNHEY, CDR2 SMNVEV (reference sequence). This CDR3 spans 14 amino acids. Trimming removed 4 bases at V and 3 bases at J, with 12 bases between. For the CDR3, the DNA is TGTGCCAGCAGTTCCTCCGGGGGGCACACTGAAGCTTTCTTT. Its protein product is CASSSSGGHTEAFF.

The rearrangement links TRBV19 to TRBJ2-1, with TRBD1 matching over 10 bases. V shed 7 bases and J 8 bases; nucleotides not matched to a gene: 8. CDR3 size: 14 residues. The germline CDR1 and CDR2 sequences are LNHDA and SQIVND (reference sequence). CDR3 bases: TGTGCCAGTAACCGCGGACAGGGGGAGTATGAGCAGTTCTTC. Translation gives CASNRGQGEYEQFF.

This chain connects TRBV27 to TRBJ2-7; TRBD2 agrees at 11 bases. Germline CDR1 is MNHEY and CDR2 is SMNVEV (reference sequence). This CDR3 spans 15 amino acids. V lost 5 bases and J lost 2; bases outside the gene matches: 5. The CDR3 protein is CASSMGLAETYEQYF. The CDR3 bases are TGTGCCAGCAGTATGGGACTAGCGGAAACCTACGAGCAGTACTTC.